The 32 T cell receptor beta chains below come from one sample, sequenced in a study of T-cell memory formation after mild COVID-19. TCRdb re-derived calls from the 5' RACE reads in MiXCR, one entry per CDR3 protein. Here the sample spans about 400,000 distinct CDR3 sequences, about 15% being singletons. Input material: PBMCs or a T cell subset sorted from them (not recorded which). These receptors originate from a young man who had mild COVID-19 (a few samples of this study predate the infection). Cell type and time point are not known.

The chain recombines TRBV5-4 with TRBJ2-2, with 7 bases lining up with TRBD1. The J segment lost 2 bases and the V segment lost 4 bases, leaving 2 bases of the junction unmatched. Germline V gives CDR1 SGHNT, CDR2 YYREEE (reference sequence). This CDR3 comprises 14 residues. CDR3 loop: CASSGQVNTGELFF. The CDR3 DNA sequence: TGTGCCAGCAGCGGACAGGTTAACACCGGGGAGCTGTTTTTT.

This clonotype appeared many times. The chain has TRBV7-8 and TRBJ2-3; D gene uncertain. This CDR3 contains 17 residues. V lost 5 bases and J 1 base, leaving 19 bases between the germline ends. The germline gives CDR1 SGHVS, CDR2 FQNEAQ. The CDR3 reads CASSPEGSLSGTDTQYF. The CDR3 DNA sequence: TGTGCCAGCAGCCCCGAAGGGTCGCTTTCGGGCACAGATACGCAGTATTTT.

J is TRBJ1-2 and V is TRBV6-2 or TRBV6-3; a possible D gene is TRBD1 (6 bases). V gave up 5 bases and J gave up 5 bases, with 9 bases separating them. The CDR3 is 12 amino acids. Germline V gives CDR1 MNHEY, CDR2 SVGEGT. The CDR3 nucleotides read TGTGCCAGCAGTCAGGGGAGGTATGGCTACACCTTC. Its protein product is CASSQGRYGYTF.

Ten or more counts support this clonotype. The chain is built from TRBV27 and TRBJ2-7, with no clear D. V was clipped by 6 bases and J by 1 base, with 10 bases between them. This CDR3 contains 13 residues. Per germline, CDR1 MNHEY and CDR2 SMNVEV (reference sequence). CDR3 sequence reads: CASSHGPSYEQYF. For the CDR3, the DNA is TGTGCCAGCAGCCATGGGCCGTCCTACGAGCAGTACTTC.

This clonotype showed up just a few times. The genes are TRBV7-9 and TRBJ2-3; a weak D match, TRBD2 (5 bases). This CDR3 is 16 amino acids long. Germline V gene lookup returns CDR1 SEHNR and CDR2 FQNEAQ (reference sequence). Trimming took 5 bases from V and 0 from J, leaving 15 bases between them. The CDR3 is CASSPYDTGSTDTQYF. CDR3 bases: TGTGCCAGCAGCCCCTACGACACGGGGAGCACAGATACGCAGTATTTT.

There are a few counts of this clonotype. V is TRBV11-2 and J is TRBJ1-4; 7 bases are a match to TRBD1. CDR1 is SGHAT, CDR2 FQNNGV, per germline. The CDR3 has 13 amino acids. V was pared by 6 bases and J by 6 bases, with 4 bases of the junction left unmatched. The CDR3 spells CASSFDRDEKLFF. CDR3 DNA: TGTGCCAGCAGTTTTGACAGGGATGAAAAACTGTTTTTT.

V and J are TRBV7-9 and TRBJ2-7; D is uncertain. In germline, CDR1 is SEHNR, CDR2 FQNEAQ (reference sequence). The germline V and J ends were trimmed by 5 bases and 2 bases, with 13 bases remaining between them. The CDR3 sequence is 14 residues long. The CDR3 sequence: CASSPGQAAYEQYV. In DNA, the CDR3 is TGTGCCAGCAGCCCCGGGCAGGCGGCCTACGAGCAGTACGTC.

This clonotype was observed a few times. The rearrangement links TRBV6-5 to TRBJ1-2; no clear D. Germline V gene data show CDR1 as MNHEY and CDR2 as SVGAGI. V was shortened by 4 bases and J by 5 bases, with 11 bases between the two germline ends. The CDR3 covers 13 residues. The CDR3 bases are TGTGCCAGCAGTTGGACCTCGGGGTATGGCTACACCTTC. Residues: CASSWTSGYGYTF.

V gene TRBV10-3 combines with J gene TRBJ2-1; perhaps D is TRBD1 or TRBD2 (5 bases each). CDR1 is ENHRY, CDR2 SYGVKD, per germline. This CDR3 has 14 amino acids. V gave up 10 bases and J gave up 3 bases, with 16 bases separating them. The CDR3 protein is CATLRGADYNEQFF. The CDR3 coding sequence is TGTGCCACCTTGCGAGGGGCCGACTACAATGAGCAGTTCTTC.

Only a few counts were recorded for this clonotype. The V and J genes are TRBV4-3 and TRBJ1-2, with D maybe TRBD1 (5 bases). The CDR3 sequence is 17 residues long. In germline, CDR1 is LGHNA, CDR2 YSLEER. Trimming took 4 bases from V and 8 from J, leaving 26 bases between them. CDR3 bases: TGCGCCAGCAGCCCGTGGGGACCGGACGGTAATAAGGACGGCTACACCTTC. It codes for CASSPWGPDGNKDGYTF.

Only a few counts were recorded for this clonotype. V is TRBV6-1 and J is TRBJ2-5; D may be TRBD2 (6 bases). Germline loops: CDR1 MNHNS, CDR2 SASEGT. The CDR3 is made up of 13 amino acids. V was pared by 8 bases and J by 5 bases, with 15 bases between. CDR3 bases: TGTGCCAGCTCCGGGCCCGCGGGGGAGACCCAGTACTTC. Its translation is CASSGPAGETQYF.

The chain joins TRBV12-3 or TRBV12-4 to TRBJ1-1; 7 bases match TRBD1. This CDR3 is 16 amino acids long. V shed 4 bases and J 1 base; nucleotides not matched to a gene: 9. CDR3 amino acids: CASSSITGAPNTEAFF. CDR3 sequence (DNA): TGTGCCAGCAGTTCGATTACAGGGGCCCCGAACACTGAAGCTTTCTTT.

This clonotype appeared a few times. The chain employs TRBV7-2 and TRBJ1-1; the D is unclear. The CDR3 has 13 residues. Trimming pared 2 bases from V and 6 bases from J, leaving 10 bases between. The germline CDR1 and CDR2 sequences are SGHTA and FQGNSA. The CDR3 reads CASSLLVEAEAFF. In DNA form, the CDR3 reads TGTGCCAGCAGCTTACTTGTCGAGGCTGAAGCTTTCTTT.

This clonotype has a handful of counts. This sequence joins TRBV7-2 and TRBJ2-7, with D tentatively TRBD2 (6 bases). Trimming removed 6 bases from V and 5 bases from J, with 14 bases in between. Germline V gene lookup returns CDR1 SGHTA and CDR2 FQGNSA. This CDR3 is 13 amino acids long. For the CDR3, the DNA is TGTGCCAGCAGTCGGAGGGTTGGCCACGAGCAGTACTTC. Its protein product is CASSRRVGHEQYF.

This clonotype has a handful of counts. CDR3 residues: CASSRRSGTNTDTQYF. CDR3 bases: TGTGCCAGCAGCCGCCGGTCGGGAACCAACACAGATACGCAGTATTTT. The V call is TRBV7-9, the J call TRBJ2-3, with D perhaps TRBD2 (5 bases). V was pared by 5 bases and J by 2 bases, with 17 bases between. Germline CDR1 is SEHNR and CDR2 is FQNEAQ (reference sequence). The CDR3 extends over 16 amino acids. The variable domain in full, completed from reference TRBV7-9 and TRBJ2-3, reads DTGVSQNPRHKITKRGQNVTFRCDPISEHNRLYWYRQTLGQGPEFLTYFQNEAQLEKSRLLSDRFSAERPKGSFSTLEIQRTEQGDSAMYLCASSRRSGTNTDTQYFGPGTRLTVL.

This clonotype was seen a handful of times. The chain combines TRBV7-8 with TRBJ2-3; D unclear. The CDR3 totals 17 residues. The V end lost 5 bases, the J end lost 2 bases, and 20 bases lay between the germline ends. Germline V lookup: CDR1 SGHVS, CDR2 FQNEAQ. The DNA of the CDR3 is TGTGCCAGCAGCCCCAATGCCAGCCCCTTAAACACAGATACGCAGTATTTT. Encoded protein: CASSPNASPLNTDTQYF.

This clonotype was counted only a few times. A junction end diverges from the germline sequence, so it may reflect a read error. The V gene is TRBV7-2, the J gene TRBJ1-4; the D is unclear. The CDR3 loop spans 15 amino acids. The germline CDR1 and CDR2 sequences are SGHTA and FQGNSA. CDR3 region: CASRLGYLTNEKLFF. The CDR3 region has the DNA TGTGCCAGCAGATTAGGGTACTTAACTAATGAAAAACTGTTTTTT.

This clonotype showed up just a few times. The gene calls are TRBV4-1 and TRBJ1-2; D call uncertain. The CDR3 is 17 residues long. Deletions cut 0 bases from V and 1 base from J, with 15 bases between. Germline V gene sequence: CDR1 MGHRA, CDR2 YSYEKL. The CDR3 DNA reads as TGCGCCAGCAGCCAAGAGGGTTTCGGGCCTGATAACTATGGCTACACCTTC. It codes for CASSQEGFGPDNYGYTF.

The sample holds many counts of this clonotype. The rearrangement uses TRBV7-3 and TRBJ2-7, with D possibly matching TRBD2 (6 bases). The CDR3 is made up of 13 amino acids. CDR1 SGHTA and CDR2 FQGTGA come from the germline V gene. The V end lost 0 bases, the J end lost 4 bases, and 7 bases lay between the germline ends. In nucleotides, the CDR3 is TGTGCCAGCAGCTTAACGGCGGGATACGAGCAGTACTTC. Encoded protein: CASSLTAGYEQYF.

This clonotype was observed many times. The V and J genes are TRBV7-9 and TRBJ2-1, with D perhaps given as TRBD1 or TRBD2 (6 bases each). This CDR3 has 14 amino acids. The V end lost 6 bases, the J end lost 7 bases, and 16 bases lay between the germline ends. Germline CDR1 reads SEHNR; CDR2 reads FQNEAQ (reference sequence). The CDR3 nucleotides read TGTGCCAGCAGGTTGCCGGGGGCTGGGAATGAGCAGTTCTTC. Amino acids: CASRLPGAGNEQFF.

This clonotype was detected a few times. The V and J genes are TRBV5-1 and TRBJ1-1, with TRBD1 matching 7 bases. The CDR3 extends over 14 amino acids. J lost 2 bases, V lost 4 bases, and 5 bases had no gene match. Germline lookup yields CDR1 SGHRS and CDR2 YFSETQ. This CDR3 reads CASSTGQSNTEAFF. CDR3 bases: TGCGCCAGCAGCACGGGACAGTCTAACACTGAAGCTTTCTTT.

The CDR3 DNA sequence: TGTGCCAGCAGTGCAGCGACAGGCACAGATACGCAGTATTTT. Translating it yields CASSAATGTDTQYF. The chain links TRBV2 to TRBJ2-3; tentatively, D is TRBD1 (5 bases). The CDR3 spans 14 residues. Germline lookup yields CDR1 SNHLY and CDR2 FYNNEI. Trimming shortened V by 4 bases and J by 1 base, and 9 bases separated the two germline ends.

This clonotype occurred many times. The V and J genes are TRBV6-5 and TRBJ2-3; tentative D call: TRBD2 (6 bases). The germline V and J ends were trimmed by 3 bases and 5 bases, with 15 bases remaining between them. This CDR3 is 15 amino acids long. CDR1 and CDR2 from the germline V gene are MNHEY and SVGAGI. The CDR3: CASSYGGAGVDTQYF. The CDR3 DNA follows: TGTGCCAGCAGTTATGGCGGGGCTGGGGTAGATACGCAGTATTTT.

This rearrangement joins TRBV27 to TRBJ2-5; 8 bases align to TRBD2. This CDR3 has 15 residues. Germline V lookup: CDR1 MNHEY, CDR2 SMNVEV (reference sequence). The junction had 9 bases not matched to a gene; V was cut back by 3 bases and J by 6 bases. CDR3 region: CASSLGRGGGKTQYF. CDR3 nucleotides: TGTGCCAGCAGTTTGGGACGGGGGGGCGGAAAGACCCAGTACTTC.

This sequence joins TRBV7-7 and TRBJ2-1; D might be TRBD1 (6 bases). Between the trimmed V and J ends, which lost 8 bases and 8 bases, there was a span of 16 bases. Germline V gene sequence: CDR1 SSHAT, CDR2 FNYEAQ (reference sequence). The CDR3 totals 13 residues. CDR3 nucleotide sequence: TGTGCCAGCTCTGAGGGGGTGGGGTATGAGCAGTTCTTC. This gives the protein CASSEGVGYEQFF.

This clonotype was recorded a few times. The V gene is TRBV27, the J gene TRBJ2-7, with 8 bases lining up with TRBD2. This CDR3 comprises 16 residues. Losses at the gene ends were 5 bases for V and 4 bases for J; bases not matched to a gene: 13. In germline, CDR1 is MNHEY, CDR2 SMNVEV (reference sequence). The CDR3 nucleotides are TGTGCCAGCAGTCCAAGCGGGGGCAGGGCCCCGTACGAGCAGTACTTC. The encoded protein is CASSPSGGRAPYEQYF.

The chain recombines TRBV20-1 with TRBJ2-7; a possible D gene is TRBD1 (6 bases). Per the germline V gene, CDR1 is DFQATT and CDR2 is SNEGSKA (reference sequence). The CDR3 loop spans 14 amino acids. V lost 6 bases, J lost 0 bases, and 15 bases lay in between. CDR3 region: CSARTEMSSYEQYF. CDR3 nucleotides: TGCAGTGCCAGGACAGAGATGAGCTCCTACGAGCAGTACTTC.

A few counts support this clonotype. V gene TRBV6-5 combines with J gene TRBJ2-2; the match to TRBD2 covers 7 bases. The trim removed 10 bases at V and 6 bases at J, leaving 17 bases unmatched. Germline CDR1 and CDR2: MNHEY and SVGAGI. The CDR3 runs to 16 residues. This CDR3 reads CATRWGGSVVAGELFF. Written as DNA, the CDR3 is TGTGCCACCAGATGGGGGGGGAGCGTAGTTGCCGGGGAGCTGTTTTTT.

The gene calls are TRBV20-1 and TRBJ1-2, with TRBD1 matching over 8 bases. The germline gives CDR1 DFQATT, CDR2 SNEGSKA (reference sequence). The CDR3 has 13 residues. V gave up 0 bases and J gave up 9 bases; unmatched junction bases: 6. The CDR3 spells CSARDPGGECYTF. CDR3 nucleotides: TGCAGTGCTAGAGACCCAGGGGGCGAGTGCTACACCTTC.

This clonotype was observed a handful of times. This rearrangement joins TRBV25-1 to TRBJ2-7, with a weak D call TRBD1 (6 bases). The CDR3 covers 15 residues. V lost 7 bases to trimming and J lost 1 base, with 17 bases between them. Germline V gene lookup returns CDR1 MGHDK and CDR2 SYGVNS. The CDR3: CASNRATGPSYEQYF. CDR3 DNA sequence: TGTGCCAGCAACCGGGCCACAGGGCCATCCTACGAGCAGTACTTC.

This clonotype appeared a few times. The chain joins TRBV7-3 to TRBJ2-1, with D perhaps matching TRBD2 (7 bases). CDR3 size: 15 residues. V gave up 3 bases and J gave up 6 bases, with 15 bases separating them. Germline values: CDR1 SGHTA, CDR2 FQGTGA. This CDR3 reads CASSLGGPPVNEQFF. For the CDR3, the DNA is TGTGCCAGCAGCTTGGGGGGGCCTCCGGTCAATGAGCAGTTCTTC.

The genes are TRBV12-3 or TRBV12-4 and TRBJ2-2, with D perhaps matching TRBD1 (5 bases). This CDR3 has 15 amino acids. Trimming stripped 2 bases from V and 5 bases from J, with 12 bases between. The CDR3 reads CASSLIFAGTGELFF. The CDR3 nucleotides are TGTGCCAGCAGTTTAATCTTTGCAGGGACCGGGGAGCTGTTTTTT.